These T cell receptor beta chains were read from a single sample in a study of shared clonotypes between healthy human individuals. TCRdb's copy holds only in-frame clones and misses some; the assay was immunoSEQ multiplex PCR. The sample holds millions of clones; approximately 94% are singletons and the top ten take around 0.14%. The specimen was naive CD4+ T cells sorted from blood. Every receptor here comes from a man between 18 and 29 years old in good health. The CDR3 runs from the conserved cysteine through the conserved F or W. The order of the fields is D gene, J gene, V gene, CDR3 protein. A D gene is named only where the DNA matches it firmly.

d_gene: -
j_gene: TRBJ2-6
v_gene: TRBV18
CDR3aa: CASHQSSGANVLTF

d_gene: TRBD1
j_gene: TRBJ1-1
v_gene: TRBV19
CDR3aa: CASRAGTGAYEAFF

d_gene: TRBD1
j_gene: TRBJ1-2
v_gene: TRBV6-1
CDR3aa: CASSGDRVYGYTF

d_gene: -
j_gene: TRBJ1-1
v_gene: TRBV5-1
CDR3aa: CASSFGAERTEAFF

d_gene: TRBD1
j_gene: TRBJ1-6
v_gene: TRBV18
CDR3aa: CASSLTGESSYNSPLHF

d_gene: TRBD2
j_gene: TRBJ2-3
v_gene: TRBV18
CDR3aa: CASSPSGGLTDTQYF

d_gene: -
j_gene: TRBJ2-7
v_gene: TRBV28
CDR3aa: CASSPTRASYEQYF

d_gene: -
j_gene: TRBJ2-1
v_gene: TRBV11-2
CDR3aa: CASSLVQEQFF

d_gene: TRBD1
j_gene: TRBJ1-6
v_gene: TRBV5-6
CDR3aa: CASSFGTGYNSPLHF

d_gene: TRBD1
j_gene: TRBJ1-2
v_gene: TRBV7-8
CDR3aa: CASSGPQGSNYGYTF

d_gene: -
j_gene: TRBJ1-2
v_gene: TRBV6-1
CDR3aa: CASSEDGGEANYGYTF

d_gene: TRBD1
j_gene: TRBJ2-5
v_gene: TRBV5-1
CDR3aa: CASSPQGADQETQYF

d_gene: -
j_gene: TRBJ2-7
v_gene: TRBV12-5
CDR3aa: CASGGREQYF

d_gene: TRBD1
j_gene: TRBJ2-3
v_gene: TRBV13
CDR3aa: CASSSNDRVVDTQYF

d_gene: -
j_gene: TRBJ2-7
v_gene: TRBV5-1
CDR3aa: CASSLRPGLVTYEQYF

d_gene: -
j_gene: TRBJ2-5
v_gene: TRBV29-1
CDR3aa: CSVEEGGGTQYF

d_gene: TRBD2
j_gene: TRBJ2-1
v_gene: TRBV2
CDR3aa: CASSEGPSGGIDNEQFF

d_gene: -
j_gene: TRBJ2-1
v_gene: TRBV7-2
CDR3aa: CASSRDWSYNEQFF

d_gene: -
j_gene: TRBJ2-7
v_gene: TRBV5-1
CDR3aa: CASSPSGMAGAPSYEQYF

d_gene: -
j_gene: TRBJ2-3
v_gene: TRBV5-1
CDR3aa: CASSLSGNPADTQYF

d_gene: TRBD2
j_gene: TRBJ2-3
v_gene: TRBV11-2
CDR3aa: CASSATSGISTDTQYF

d_gene: TRBD1
j_gene: TRBJ2-7
v_gene: TRBV7-2
CDR3aa: CASSQGQGSYEQYF

d_gene: TRBD1
j_gene: TRBJ1-1
v_gene: TRBV14
CDR3aa: CASSQQGAGTEAFF

d_gene: -
j_gene: TRBJ2-1
v_gene: TRBV2
CDR3aa: CASSDIVTSYNEQFF

d_gene: -
j_gene: TRBJ2-3
v_gene: TRBV7-2
CDR3aa: CASSLGRLSSTDTQYF

d_gene: TRBD1
j_gene: TRBJ1-2
v_gene: TRBV7-3
CDR3aa: CASSLIGTGNYGYTF

d_gene: TRBD1
j_gene: TRBJ2-7
v_gene: TRBV29-1
CDR3aa: CSVTGLGQVNYEQYF

d_gene: TRBD1
j_gene: TRBJ1-2
v_gene: TRBV7-8
CDR3aa: CASSLSGTGPYGYTF

d_gene: TRBD2
j_gene: TRBJ2-5
v_gene: TRBV4-1
CDR3aa: CASSPEGLPQETQYF

d_gene: -
j_gene: TRBJ2-2
v_gene: TRBV6-6
CDR3aa: CASSYGWRDAGELFF

d_gene: -
j_gene: TRBJ2-7
v_gene: TRBV25-1
CDR3aa: CASSEFVGIKYEQYF